This T cell receptor beta chain is drawn from a study of T cells expressing NK-cell markers. Study-wide results and caveats: One observes that, in several donors, these clonotypes were also the leading ones within the CD3+CD56-NKG2C+ fraction.

Researchers built TCR beta cDNA using 5'RACE template switching with UMIs. TCRdb re-called the 5' RACE reads and catalogs CDR3 proteins one per entry, DNA excluded. The listing records 400,000 or so distinct CDR3 sequences. In regard to this clonotype: Its target is unknown.

Germline V lookup: CDR1 LNHNV, CDR2 YYDKDF (reference sequence). The CDR3 has 15 residues. The specimen was blood T cells: a sorted CD56 or NKG2C T cell subset, CD4+ or CD8+ T cells, or bulk PBMC T cells (not recorded which). The genes are TRBV15 and TRBJ2-5; TCRdb names TRBD1, which stays unverified in the absence of DNA. The TCR originated in a woman aged 45 to 65 in good health. This chain's CDR3 is CATSRYQGALETQYF.